What follows describes a single T cell receptor (beta chain). At one end the junction does not follow the germline gene, possibly because of a read error. Constant-region priming of 500 to 550 ng total RNA yielded TCR beta cDNA. Libraries covering TCR beta were generated through three nested multiplex PCR rounds (using a slightly modified ARM-PCR). PCR rounds one and two used TRBV1-TRBV30 forward primers with a C-beta reverse primer for around 9 cycles each. Using its own MiXCR run on the multiplex PCR reads, TCRdb lists one record per CDR3 protein. The sample includes approximately 320,000 distinct CDR3 sequences, 50% to 75% of them seen just once. These data originate in a study of tumor-infiltrating lymphocytes in primary liver carcinoma. Germline V gene sequence: CDR1 SGHNT, CDR2 YENEEA. CDR3 length: 15 residues. The study extracted blood RNA from unsorted whole blood and also extracted germline DNA.

The sequence was collected from a woman in her 30s with primary liver carcinoma and hepatitis B virus infection. The J gene is TRBJ2-7, the V gene TRBV11-3; weak D call: TRBD2 (6 bases). Specimen: peripheral blood. CDR3 coding DNA: TGTGACAGCATCTATATGGGGAGGTTGGGCTACGAGCAGTACTTC. As protein: CDSIYMGRLGYEQYF.